This TCR beta chain stems from a study of T cells after yellow fever vaccination. Study-wide context: When fractions had low cell numbers, they were prepared with SMART-Seq v4 Ultra Low Input.

The CDR3 extends over 14 amino acids. V gave up 0 bases and J gave up 7 bases, with 13 bases separating them. Germline V lookup: CDR1 GTSNPN, CDR2 SVGIG (reference sequence). Via MiXCR, TCRdb re-called the 5' RACE reads, giving one row per CDR3 protein. The repertoire includes 250,000 to 300,000 distinct CDR3 sequences, around 5.2% of them detected once, and approximately 3.5% sits in the top ten. This clonotype was detected many times. This sequence originates from a man between 18 and 35 years old who received the YFV17D yellow fever vaccine. This sample comprised CD4+ T cells sorted from PBMCs, obtained on the day of the yellow fever booster vaccination. The chain recombines TRBV30 with TRBJ1-5; D call uncertain. The CDR3: CAWSVLAGGQPQHF. The DNA of the CDR3 is TGTGCCTGGAGTGTACTGGCGGGAGGGCAGCCCCAGCATTTT.